This T cell receptor (beta chain) was sequenced in a study of T cell responses to AZD1222 COVID-19 vaccine. CDR3 size: 14 residues. In germline, CDR1 is SGHDT, CDR2 YYEEEE. V gave up 4 bases and J gave up 8 bases; unmatched junction bases: 6. Study observations and caveats: With two AZD1222 doses given, Spike-specific TCR breadth and depth both rose. Regions 160-218 and 743-854 dominated among vaccine-associated CD4 TCRs spanning spike. Baseline antibody screening turned up just a handful of seropositive AZD1222 recipients.

The count of this clone is one. Its target is not known. Some clones are missing from TCRdb's copy, which holds only in-frame ones; the method was immunoSEQ multiplex PCR. The sample records some 110,000 clones, 80% to 85% being singletons. This receptor was identified in an adult in good health. The rearrangement joins TRBV5-6 to TRBJ1-2, with 12 bases aligning to TRBD1. This specimen consisted of peripheral blood, obtained on day 0 of AZD1222 vaccination. DNA for the CDR3: TGTGCCAGCAGCCTGGGACAGGGGGCGGTCGGCTACACCTTC. It encodes CASSLGQGAVGYTF.